The T cell receptor beta chain described here comes from a study of CD8+ T cells in alopecia areata. The wider study: Approximately 7-10-week-old female C3H/HeJ mice were grafted with skin from spontaneously alopecic approximately 6-12-month-old C3H/HeJ graft donors.

This CDR3 is 16 amino acids long. Trimming cost V 4 bases and J 0 bases; bases outside gene matches: 4. Germline V gene lookup returns CDR1 LGHNA and CDR2 YNLKQL (reference sequence). The sorting of pooled cutaneous lymph node cells relied on CD4, CD8alpha, NKG2D, NKG2ACE and other markers. cDNA reverse transcribed from extracted RNA served as the sequencing template. Here immunoSEQ multiplex PCR was the method, and the copy in TCRdb shows in-frame clones only, minus some. The specimen has approximately 280,000 clones, none found just once. Study-level findings and limits: Whereas mice showed it more clearly, TCR sharing across patients was murkier, possibly because of HLA. Scalp samples also yield sequences from resident alphabeta T cells of normal skin. More clonal than normal scalp was lesional scalp, particularly alopecia totalis/universalis.

Concerning this clone itself: Antigen specificity is unknown. Gene names and germline refer to mouse. The read gets to within 4 residues of the CDR3 end, and the germline J gene fills in the rest. Other DNA sequences in the same sample also yield this CDR3.

The sample was CD4+ T cells sorted from a lymph node. The chain uses TRBV5 and TRBJ2-5, with TRBD2 matching 10 bases. The clonotype originates from a C3H/HeJ mouse with alopecia areata. This strain has MHC haplotype H2-k. CDR3 sequence: CASSPGTGDNQDTQYF. Partial CDR3 DNA: TGTGCCAGCAGCCCCGGGACTGGGGATAACCAAGAC.